These 9 T cell receptor beta chains share one sample of origin, sequenced in a study of blood T cell repertoires in COVID-19. Generated by immunoSEQ multiplex PCR, the TCRdb table keeps only in-frame clones and is missing some. The sample has about 69,000 clones, about nine tenths seen once. The sample comprised peripheral blood. These receptors originate from a woman under 30 with acute or convalescent COVID-19.

The chain recombines TRBV7-8 with TRBJ2-2; 7 bases are shared with TRBD1. CDR1 and CDR2 from the germline V gene are SGHVS and FQNEAQ. The CDR3 has 16 amino acids. The V and J ends lost 5 bases and 0 bases, in that order; junction bases with no gene match: 6. The DNA of the CDR3 is TGTGCCAGCAGCGGCAGGGACAGATCGAACACCGGGGAGCTGTTTTTT. It yields the protein CASSGRDRSNTGELFF.

CDR3 sequence reads: CASSPRTSWVNTGELFF. The CDR3 region has the DNA TGTGCCAGCAGCCCGAGGACTAGTTGGGTGAACACCGGGGAGCTGTTTTTT. The chain is built from TRBV5-6 and TRBJ2-2, with TRBD2 matching over 7 bases. The J segment lost 1 base and the V segment lost 4 bases, leaving 10 bases of the junction unmatched. Germline V gives CDR1 SGHDT, CDR2 YYEEEE. The CDR3 covers 17 residues.

The rearrangement joins TRBV11-2 to TRBJ2-5; D is perhaps TRBD2 (6 bases). CDR3 length: 16 residues. With 4 bases removed from V and 2 bases from J, the gap between germline ends came to 17 bases. CDR1 SGHAT and CDR2 FQNNGV come from the germline V gene. CDR3 sequence reads: CASSSRGYGRQETQYF. The CDR3 DNA reads as TGTGCCAGCAGCTCACGGGGGTATGGGAGGCAAGAGACCCAGTACTTC.

This chain joins TRBV6-1 and TRBJ1-1; D is unresolved. The V and J ends lost 1 base and 0 bases respectively, with 9 bases between them. The CDR3 consists of 15 residues. Germline values: CDR1 MNHNS, CDR2 SASEGT. CDR3 region: CASSEDSVLNTEAFF. The CDR3, as DNA: TGTGCCAGCAGTGAAGATTCGGTATTGAACACTGAAGCTTTCTTT.

The table lists this clone with a count of one. The chain employs TRBV11-2 and TRBJ2-7, with TRBD2 matching 10 bases. CDR1 SGHAT and CDR2 FQNNGV come from the germline V gene. Unmatched junction bases numbered 9, after V lost 1 base and J lost 6 bases. This CDR3 comprises 16 residues. As DNA, the CDR3 is TGTGCCAGCAGCTTAGGTTTCCAGCGGGGGGGCCGCGAGCAGTACTTC. Protein product: CASSLGFQRGGREQYF.

The chain uses TRBV19 and TRBJ1-1, with TRBD1 identical over 9 bases. Germline assignment: CDR1 LNHDA and CDR2 SQIVND (reference sequence). The CDR3 totals 17 residues. After removal of 3 bases from V and 3 bases from J, the junction contained 11 bases not matched to a gene. CDR3 amino acids: CASSIPLGTGFDTEAFF. CDR3 coding DNA: TGTGCCAGTAGTATCCCCCTAGGGACAGGGTTCGACACTGAAGCTTTCTTT.

V and J are TRBV6-6 and TRBJ2-3; D might be TRBD2 (5 bases). Looked up from germline, CDR1 is MNHNY and CDR2 is SVGAGI (reference sequence). Trimming stripped 4 bases from V and 3 bases from J, with 11 bases between. The CDR3 is 14 residues long. The CDR3 sequence: CASSWKGRTDTQYF. CDR3 sequence (DNA): TGTGCCAGCAGTTGGAAAGGGAGAACAGATACGCAGTATTTT.

The chain is built from TRBV19 and TRBJ1-1; D may be TRBD1 (5 bases). The germline CDR1 and CDR2 sequences are LNHDA and SQIVND (reference sequence). The CDR3 is 14 amino acids. V was shortened by 7 bases and J by 6 bases, with 18 bases between the two germline ends. The CDR3 DNA reads TGTGCCAGTACCAATCTGGAGGGGTTAGCTGAAGCTTTCTTT. It is translated as CASTNLEGLAEAFF.

The V and J genes are TRBV7-9 and TRBJ1-1; D remains ambiguous. Germline loops: CDR1 SEHNR, CDR2 FQNEAQ (reference sequence). Trimming shortened V by 1 base and J by 4 bases, and 7 bases separated the two germline ends. This CDR3 has 13 amino acids. The CDR3 sequence is CASSLEEVTEAFF. Here the CDR3 DNA reads TGTGCCAGCAGCTTAGAAGAGGTCACTGAAGCTTTCTTT.